The 25 T cell receptor beta chains listed next were all sequenced from one sample in a study of T cells after yellow fever vaccination. TCRdb independently ran MiXCR on the 5' RACE reads; one entry per CDR3 protein. The top ten hold 15% of the sample, which has about 45,000 distinct CDR3 sequences, under 8% seen once. Sequenced material: CD8+ T cells not binding an NS4B(214-222) dextramer, sorted from PBMCs, taken 45 days after the yellow fever booster vaccination. These receptors were collected from a man aged 30 to 39 who received the YFV17D yellow fever vaccine.

This clonotype occurred a few times. V usage is TRBV5-1 and J usage is TRBJ1-1; D gene ambiguous. Deletions cut 2 bases from V and 7 bases from J, with 12 bases between. Germline V gives CDR1 SGHRS, CDR2 YFSETQ. The CDR3 spans 13 residues. The chain's CDR3 is CASSLNEFLEAFF. In DNA, the CDR3 is TGCGCCAGCAGCTTAAACGAGTTCCTTGAAGCTTTCTTT.

This clonotype was recorded many times. This chain links TRBV24-1 with TRBJ2-1, with D uncertain. Trimming removed 5 bases from V and 1 base from J, with 11 bases in between. From germline, CDR1 is KGHDR and CDR2 SFDVKD. CDR3 length equals 15 residues. The CDR3 region has the DNA TGTGCCACCAGTGTTTCCGTGGAGTCCTACAATGAGCAGTTCTTC. Translated: CATSVSVESYNEQFF.

Ten or more counts support this clonotype. This chain connects TRBV12-3 or TRBV12-4 to TRBJ2-7; no clear D gene. The CDR3 loop spans 13 amino acids. V was shortened by 8 bases and J by 3 bases, with 14 bases between the two germline ends. This CDR3 reads CASAPGSLYEQYF. CDR3 coding DNA: TGTGCCAGCGCCCCAGGAAGCCTCTACGAGCAGTACTTC.

This clonotype came up many times. The junction departs from the called germline gene at one end, perhaps through a read error. The chain employs TRBV5-1 and TRBJ2-7, with unresolved D. CDR3 size: 12 residues. The germline V gene has CDR1 SGHRS and CDR2 YFSETQ. This CDR3 is CASSLDGYEQYF. DNA for the CDR3: TGTGCCAGCAGCTTGGACGGCTACGAGCAGTACTTC. Using reference TRBV5-1 and TRBJ2-7 for the parts outside the CDR3, the full variable domain is KAGVTQTPRYLIKTRGQQVTLSCSPISGHRSVSWYQQTPGQGLQFLFEYFSETQRNKGNFPGRFSGRQFSNSRSEMNVSTLELGDSALYLCASSLDGYEQYFGPGTRLTVT.

In this sample, this clonotype turned up many times. The chain carries TRBV30 and TRBJ2-7; D is perhaps TRBD1 (6 bases). Between the trimmed V and J ends, which lost 3 bases and 3 bases, there was a span of 12 bases. CDR3 length: 13 amino acids. The germline V gene has CDR1 GTSNPN and CDR2 SVGIG (reference sequence). The CDR3 DNA reads TGTGCCTGGAGCCGGGACATGAGCTACGAGCAGTACTTC. Translation gives CAWSRDMSYEQYF.

This clonotype was seen ten or more times. The chain is built from TRBV29-1 and TRBJ2-3, with no clear D. The V gene's germline CDR1 is SQVTM and CDR2 ANQGSEA. The length of the CDR3 is 10 residues. V shed 3 bases and J shed 6 bases, with 4 bases lying between them. CDR3 in DNA: TGCAGCGTTGAGGCGGATACGCAGTATTTT. It yields the protein CSVEADTQYF.

In its sample, this clonotype was seen many times. The chain links TRBV29-1 to TRBJ2-7; TRBD2 is a possible D gene (6 bases). The CDR3 extends over 10 amino acids. The V gene lost 3 bases and the J gene lost 6 bases, with 6 bases spanning the gap. The germline V gene encodes CDR1 SQVTM and CDR2 ANQGSEA. The CDR3 region is CSVDSGEQYF. CDR3 nucleotide sequence: TGCAGCGTTGATAGCGGCGAGCAGTACTTC.

Ten or more counts support this clonotype. This chain uses TRBV5-6 with TRBJ2-3; weak D call: TRBD2 (6 bases). CDR3 size: 14 residues. Germline V gene data show CDR1 as SGHDT and CDR2 as YYEEEE. V lost 3 bases and J 4 bases, leaving 12 bases between the germline ends. This CDR3 is CASSSGGSPDTQYF. The CDR3 DNA reads TGTGCCAGCAGCTCCGGGGGTAGCCCAGATACGCAGTATTTT.

This clonotype showed up many times. This rearrangement joins TRBV12-3 or TRBV12-4 to TRBJ2-1; 12 nucleotides match TRBD2. Trimming took 5 bases from V and 6 from J; bases not matched to a gene: 5. This CDR3 region has 15 residues. CDR3 amino acids: CASSPRLAGANEQFF. In DNA form, the CDR3 reads TGTGCCAGCAGTCCCCGACTAGCGGGGGCCAATGAGCAGTTCTTC.

This clonotype was seen many times. This chain connects TRBV2 to TRBJ2-2; 7 nucleotides align to TRBD1. The length of the CDR3 is 16 residues. J was trimmed by 1 base and V by 5 bases; bases with no gene match: 7. Germline-derived CDR1 and CDR2 are SNHLY and FYNNEI. CDR3 region: CASSLRWTGNTGELFF. CDR3 DNA sequence: TGTGCCAGCAGTCTCCGGTGGACAGGGAACACCGGGGAGCTGTTTTTT.

This clonotype was seen more than once but under ten times. The chain has TRBV5-4 and TRBJ2-3, with 7 bases lining up with TRBD1. V dropped 7 bases and J dropped 2; count of bases not matched to a gene: 4. The CDR3 totals 13 residues. Germline V gives CDR1 SGHNT, CDR2 YYREEE (reference sequence). CDR3 in amino acids: CASRDSLTDTQYF. The CDR3, as DNA: TGTGCCAGCCGGGACAGTCTCACAGATACGCAGTATTTT.

This clonotype was detected many times. This rearrangement joins TRBV6-2 or TRBV6-3 to TRBJ2-7; D perhaps matches TRBD2 (5 bases). CDR1 is MNHEY and CDR2 is SVGEGT in the germline V gene. The V end was cut by 7 bases, the J end by 5 bases, with 15 bases between. The CDR3 runs to 13 residues. CDR3 amino acids: CASISIDGNEQYF. DNA for the CDR3: TGTGCCAGCATCTCAATAGACGGGAACGAGCAGTACTTC.

This clonotype is termed medium-sized. The chain joins TRBV4-2 to TRBJ2-3, with TRBD2 as a possible D gene (6 bases). CDR3 size: 17 residues. The V and J ends lost 4 bases and 2 bases respectively, with 19 bases between them. Germline V gene lookup returns CDR1 LGHNA and CDR2 YNFKEQ. CDR3 in amino acids: CASSPVAPLADTDTQYF. The CDR3 bases are TGTGCCAGCAGCCCCGTTGCGCCTTTAGCGGACACAGATACGCAGTATTTT.

This clonotype was detected ten times or more. The V call is TRBV30, the J call TRBJ2-2; D ambiguous. The CDR3 length is 15 residues. Germline V gene sequence: CDR1 GTSNPN, CDR2 SVGIG (reference sequence). Trimming took off 0 bases at V and 2 bases at J, with 10 bases between the two ends. In DNA form, the CDR3 reads TGTGCCTGGAGTGTTTTACAGTTTAACACCGGGGAGCTGTTTTTT. This encodes CAWSVLQFNTGELFF.

This clonotype was counted at least ten times. CDR3 loop: CASSEDRYQNTEAFF. CDR3 nucleotide sequence: TGTGCCAGCAGCGAGGACAGGTATCAGAACACTGAAGCTTTCTTT. The chain recombines TRBV6-1 with TRBJ1-1; TRBD1 matches 7 bases. CDR1 is MNHNS, CDR2 SASEGT, per germline. Germline trimming cut 6 bases from V and 1 base from J; bases unmatched to any gene: 8. This CDR3 region has 15 residues.

This clonotype was counted ten times or more. This chain uses TRBV9 with TRBJ1-4; weak D call: TRBD1 (5 bases). The length of the CDR3 is 15 residues. Looked up from germline, CDR1 is SGDLS and CDR2 is YYNGEE. V was clipped by 4 bases and J by 5 bases, with 15 bases between them. CDR3 protein: CASSSNFGDNEKLFF. In nucleotides, the CDR3 is TGTGCCAGCAGCTCAAACTTCGGGGACAATGAAAAACTGTTTTTT.

This clonotype occurred many times. The chain is built from TRBV12-3 or TRBV12-4 and TRBJ2-7; D is uncertain. V was trimmed by 3 bases and J by 2 bases, leaving 17 bases between them. The CDR3 extends over 16 amino acids. CDR3 bases: TGTGCCAGCAGTTTCGGCGGATCCCTCGATACCTACGAGCAGTACTTC. This codes for CASSFGGSLDTYEQYF.

The table lists this clonotype with many counts. This chain's CDR3 is CSAPTDHVYEQYF. CDR3 DNA: TGCAGTGCCCCGACGGACCACGTTTACGAGCAGTACTTC. J is TRBJ2-7 and V is TRBV20-1; D unresolved. This CDR3 has 13 residues. In germline, CDR1 is DFQATT, CDR2 SNEGSKA (reference sequence). Between the trimmed V and J ends, which lost 6 bases and 4 bases, there was a span of 16 bases.

This clonotype was seen many times. The chain recombines TRBV2 with TRBJ2-1, with 8 bases matching TRBD2. Germline CDR1 is SNHLY and CDR2 is FYNNEI. The CDR3 has 13 amino acids. V was pared by 9 bases and J by 1 base, with 2 bases of the junction left unmatched. CDR3 sequence: CASLAGSYNEQFF. The CDR3 DNA reads TGTGCCAGTTTAGCGGGATCCTACAATGAGCAGTTCTTC.

Many counts were recorded for this clonotype. The chain combines TRBV20-1 with TRBJ2-2; D gene unclear. Trimming left V 0 bases short and J 4 bases short, with 12 bases between. Germline lookup yields CDR1 DFQATT and CDR2 SNEGSKA (reference sequence). CDR3 size: 15 residues. The CDR3 protein is CSARDSPLSTGELFF. The CDR3 coding sequence is TGCAGTGCTAGAGATAGCCCGCTAAGCACCGGGGAGCTGTTTTTT.

This clonotype has ten or more counts. V is TRBV27 and J is TRBJ2-1; D is ambiguous. Germline values: CDR1 MNHEY, CDR2 SMNVEV (reference sequence). The CDR3 consists of 14 residues. Trimming removed 4 bases at V and 5 bases at J, with 12 bases between. CDR3: CASSSEFGHNEQFF. In DNA form, the CDR3 reads TGTGCCAGCAGTTCCGAATTCGGGCACAATGAGCAGTTCTTC.

This clonotype was seen repeatedly, ten times or more. The chain couples TRBV12-5 to TRBJ2-3; D gene unclear. The length of the CDR3 is 12 residues. Germline V gives CDR1 LGHNT, CDR2 FRNRAP. Trimming removed 2 bases at V and 5 bases at J, with 5 bases between. The CDR3 DNA is TGTGCTAGTGGTTTGCCTGGAGATACGCAGTATTTT. It yields the protein CASGLPGDTQYF.

The table lists this clonotype with many counts. The chain has TRBV5-8 and TRBJ2-2, with no clear D. Trimming pared 5 bases from V and 7 bases from J, leaving 15 bases between. Germline V gene sequence: CDR1 SGHTS, CDR2 YDEGEE. The CDR3 length is 14 residues. The CDR3 loop reads CASSFAKFSGELFF. In DNA form, the CDR3 reads TGTGCCAGCAGTTTTGCCAAATTCAGCGGGGAGCTGTTTTTT.

This clonotype appeared many times. The V call is TRBV5-1, the J call TRBJ1-2; unclear D gene. The V and J ends lost 2 bases and 5 bases respectively, with 19 bases between them. In germline, CDR1 is SGHRS, CDR2 YFSETQ. CDR3 length equals 16 residues. The CDR3: CASSLFARSTDYGYTF. CDR3 coding DNA: TGCGCCAGCAGCTTATTTGCACGATCCACAGATTATGGCTACACCTTC.

The table lists this clonotype with many counts. The chain uses TRBV28 and TRBJ2-1; possibly TRBD2 for D (6 bases). The ends were cut back, 2 bases at V and 10 bases at J, with 15 bases in the middle. CDR1 MDHEN and CDR2 SYDVKM come from the germline V gene. This CDR3 contains 14 residues. As DNA, the CDR3 is TGTGCCAGCAGTTTAGGGCGGGGATTCTCAGAGCAGTTCTTC. Translation: CASSLGRGFSEQFF.